This paragraph reports one TCR beta chain. The antigen remains undetermined. PCR employed 60 Vbeta and 13 Jbeta primers. TCRdb keeps only in-frame clones here, not all; method: immunoSEQ multiplex PCR. This table holds around 130,000 clones, around 77% found once. These data belong to a study of cytomegalovirus exposure and HLA in healthy donors. Study conclusions and caveats: Being productive about 87% or about 30% of the time was typical of most TCR beta V segments in an earlier analysis. An analysis that was carried out later associated 15,000 to 20,000 TCR beta sequences with HLA alleles at 0.05 false discovery rate. It was taken for granted in presence/absence analyses that sequencing depth across donors was roughly uniform.

Germline V gene sequence: CDR1 SGDLS, CDR2 YYNGEE. V was cut by 4 bases and J by 6 bases, with 12 bases left in between. CDR3 length: 13 residues. The chain recombines TRBV9 with TRBJ2-3; no definite D call. The clonotype was recovered from a man in his late teens or twenties in good health and CMV-seropositive. Sequencing input: PBMCs. The CDR3 sequence: CASSSQKWDTQYF. As DNA, the CDR3 is TGTGCCAGCAGCTCACAAAAGTGGGATACGCAGTATTTT.